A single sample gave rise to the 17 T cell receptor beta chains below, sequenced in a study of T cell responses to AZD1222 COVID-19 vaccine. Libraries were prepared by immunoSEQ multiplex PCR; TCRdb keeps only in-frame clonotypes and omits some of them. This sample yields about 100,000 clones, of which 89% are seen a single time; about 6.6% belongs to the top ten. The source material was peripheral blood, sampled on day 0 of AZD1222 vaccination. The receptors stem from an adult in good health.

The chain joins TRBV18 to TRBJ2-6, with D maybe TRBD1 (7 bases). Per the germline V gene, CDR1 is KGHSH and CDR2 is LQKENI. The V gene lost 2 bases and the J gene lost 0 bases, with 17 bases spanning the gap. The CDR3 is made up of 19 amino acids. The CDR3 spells CASSPVGTGEDSGANVLTF. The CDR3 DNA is TGTGCCAGCTCACCAGTCGGAACAGGGGAGGACTCTGGGGCCAACGTCCTGACTTTC.

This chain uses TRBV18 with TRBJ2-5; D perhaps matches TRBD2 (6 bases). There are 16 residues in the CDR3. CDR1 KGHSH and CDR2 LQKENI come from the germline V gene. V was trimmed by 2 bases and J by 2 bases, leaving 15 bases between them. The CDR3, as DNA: TGTGCCAGCTCACCAAGTGCGGGAAGGGCTCAAGAGACCCAGTACTTC. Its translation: CASSPSAGRAQETQYF.

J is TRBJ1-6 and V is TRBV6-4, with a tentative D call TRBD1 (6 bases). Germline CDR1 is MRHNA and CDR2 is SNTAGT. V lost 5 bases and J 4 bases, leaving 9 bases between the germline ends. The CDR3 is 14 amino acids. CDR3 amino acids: CASSTGTYNSPLHF. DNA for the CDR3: TGTGCCAGCAGTACCGGGACATATAATTCACCCCTCCACTTT.

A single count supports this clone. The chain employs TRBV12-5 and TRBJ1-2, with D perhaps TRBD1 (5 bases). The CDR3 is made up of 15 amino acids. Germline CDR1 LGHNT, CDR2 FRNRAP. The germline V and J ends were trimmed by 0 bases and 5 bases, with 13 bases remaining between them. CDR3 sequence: CASGLVPPGFYGYTF. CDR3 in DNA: TGTGCTAGTGGTTTGGTACCCCCAGGGTTTTATGGCTACACCTTC.

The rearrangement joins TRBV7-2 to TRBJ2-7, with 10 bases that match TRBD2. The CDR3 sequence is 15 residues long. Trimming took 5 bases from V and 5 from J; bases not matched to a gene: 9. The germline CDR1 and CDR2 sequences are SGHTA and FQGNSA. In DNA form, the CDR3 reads TGTGCCAGCAGCCGGGCTAGCGGGAGTTTTAACGAGCAGTACTTC. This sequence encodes CASSRASGSFNEQYF.

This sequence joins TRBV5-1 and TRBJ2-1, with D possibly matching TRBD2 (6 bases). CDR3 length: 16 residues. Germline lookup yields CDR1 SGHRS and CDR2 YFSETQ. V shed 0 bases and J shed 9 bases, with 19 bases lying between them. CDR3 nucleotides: TGCGCCAGCAGCTTGGGACTAGTAGTTAGCGGAGGTGAGCAGTTCTTC. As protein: CASSLGLVVSGGEQFF.

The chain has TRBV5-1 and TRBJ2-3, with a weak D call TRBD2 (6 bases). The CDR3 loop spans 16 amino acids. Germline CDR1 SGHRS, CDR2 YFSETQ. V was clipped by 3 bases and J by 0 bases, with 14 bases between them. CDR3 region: CASSYSGEVSTDTQYF. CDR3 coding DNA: TGCGCCAGCAGCTATTCGGGGGAGGTTAGCACAGATACGCAGTATTTT.

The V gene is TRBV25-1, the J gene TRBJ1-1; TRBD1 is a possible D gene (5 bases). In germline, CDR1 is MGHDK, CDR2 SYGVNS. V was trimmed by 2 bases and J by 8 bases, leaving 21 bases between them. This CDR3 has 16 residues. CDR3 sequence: CASSEHGPELGVEAFF. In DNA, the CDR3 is TGTGCCAGCAGTGAACATGGGCCGGAGTTAGGGGTCGAAGCTTTCTTT.

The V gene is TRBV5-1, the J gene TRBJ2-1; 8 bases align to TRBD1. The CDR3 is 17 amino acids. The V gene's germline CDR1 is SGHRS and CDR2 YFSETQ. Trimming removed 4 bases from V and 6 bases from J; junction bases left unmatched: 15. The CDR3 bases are TGCGCCAGCAGCCAGACAATCAGGACAGGGTTTGGCAATGAGCAGTTCTTC. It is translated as CASSQTIRTGFGNEQFF.

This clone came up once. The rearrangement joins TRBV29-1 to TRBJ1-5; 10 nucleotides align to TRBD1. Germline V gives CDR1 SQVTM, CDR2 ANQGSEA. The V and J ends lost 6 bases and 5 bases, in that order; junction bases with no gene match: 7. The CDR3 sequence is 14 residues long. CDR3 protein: CSVAGTGDDQPQHF. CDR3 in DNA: TGCAGCGTAGCCGGGACAGGGGACGATCAGCCCCAGCATTTT.

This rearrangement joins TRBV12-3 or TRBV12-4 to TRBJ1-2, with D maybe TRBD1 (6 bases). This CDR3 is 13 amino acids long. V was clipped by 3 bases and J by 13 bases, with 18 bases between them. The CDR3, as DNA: TGTGCCAGCAGTTTGAACGGGGGCGCCACCACCACCTTC. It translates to CASSLNGGATTTF.

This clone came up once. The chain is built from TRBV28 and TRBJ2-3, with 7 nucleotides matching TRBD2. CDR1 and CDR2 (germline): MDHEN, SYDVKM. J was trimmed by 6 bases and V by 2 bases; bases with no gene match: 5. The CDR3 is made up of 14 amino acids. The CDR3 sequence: CASSLGGSADTQYF. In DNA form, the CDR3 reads TGTGCCAGCAGTTTAGGCGGGAGTGCTGATACGCAGTATTTT.

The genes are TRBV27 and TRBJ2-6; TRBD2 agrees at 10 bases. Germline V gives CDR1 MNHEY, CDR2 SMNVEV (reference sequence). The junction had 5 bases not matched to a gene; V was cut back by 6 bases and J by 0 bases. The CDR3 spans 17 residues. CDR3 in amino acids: CASSRTSGISGANVLTF. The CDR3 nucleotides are TGTGCCAGCAGCAGGACTAGCGGTATCTCTGGGGCCAACGTCCTGACTTTC.

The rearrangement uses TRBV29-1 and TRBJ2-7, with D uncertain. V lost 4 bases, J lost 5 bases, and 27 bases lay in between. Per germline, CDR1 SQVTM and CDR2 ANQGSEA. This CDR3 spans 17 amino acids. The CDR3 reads CSVVWPLLRWLGDEQYF. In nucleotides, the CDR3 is TGCAGCGTTGTGTGGCCCCTTCTGAGGTGGCTCGGTGACGAGCAGTACTTC.

CDR3 sequence (DNA): TGCAGCGTCAGACAGGGGGGCCCTGGCTACACCTTC. Amino acids: CSVRQGGPGYTF. The chain employs TRBV29-1 and TRBJ1-2; 9 positions agree with TRBD1. The CDR3 totals 12 residues. V shed 6 bases and J 7 bases; nucleotides not matched to a gene: 6. In germline, CDR1 is SQVTM, CDR2 ANQGSEA. Variable domain in full (rest from reference TRBV29-1 and TRBJ1-2): SAVISQKPSRDICQRGTSLTIQCQVDSQVTMMFWYRQQPGQSLTLIATANQGSEATYESGFVIDKFPISRPNLTFSTLTVSNMSPEDSSIYLCSVRQGGPGYTFGSGTRLTVV.

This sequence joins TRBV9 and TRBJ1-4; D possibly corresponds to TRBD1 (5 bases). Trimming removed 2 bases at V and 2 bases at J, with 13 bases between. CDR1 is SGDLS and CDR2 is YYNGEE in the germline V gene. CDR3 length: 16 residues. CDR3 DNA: TGTGCCAGCAGCGTGGGGATGGGGCGGACTAATGAAAAACTGTTTTTT. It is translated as CASSVGMGRTNEKLFF. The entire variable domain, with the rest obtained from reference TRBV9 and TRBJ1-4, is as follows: DSGVTQTPKHLITATGQRVTLRCSPRSGDLSVYWYQQSLDQGLQFLIQYYNGEERAKGNILERFSAQQFPDLHSELNLSSLELGDSALYFCASSVGMGRTNEKLFFGSGTQLSVL.

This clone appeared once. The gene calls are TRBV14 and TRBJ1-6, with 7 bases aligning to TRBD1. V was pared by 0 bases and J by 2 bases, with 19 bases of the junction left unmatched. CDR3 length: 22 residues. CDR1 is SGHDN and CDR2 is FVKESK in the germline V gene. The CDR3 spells CASSQDRGQFNSGYTYNSPLHF. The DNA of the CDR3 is TGTGCCAGCAGCCAAGATCGGGGACAGTTCAACTCTGGATATACCTATAATTCACCCCTCCACTTT. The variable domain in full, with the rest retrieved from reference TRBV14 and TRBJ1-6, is EAGVTQFPSHSVIEKGQTVTLRCDPISGHDNLYWYRRVMGKEIKFLLHFVKESKQDESGMPNNRFLAERTGGTYSTLKVQPAELEDSGVYFCASSQDRGQFNSGYTYNSPLHFGNGTRLTVT.